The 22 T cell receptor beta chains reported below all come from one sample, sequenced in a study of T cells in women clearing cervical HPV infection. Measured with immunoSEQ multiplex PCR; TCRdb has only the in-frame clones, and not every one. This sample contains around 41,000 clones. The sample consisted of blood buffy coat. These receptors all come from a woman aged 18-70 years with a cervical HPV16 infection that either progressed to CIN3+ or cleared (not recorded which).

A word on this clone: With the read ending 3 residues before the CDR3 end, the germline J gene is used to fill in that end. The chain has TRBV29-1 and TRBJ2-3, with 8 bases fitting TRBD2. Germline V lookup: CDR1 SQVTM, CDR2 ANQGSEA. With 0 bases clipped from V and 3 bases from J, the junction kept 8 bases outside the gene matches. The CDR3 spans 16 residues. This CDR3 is CSVEDLGRGATDTQYF. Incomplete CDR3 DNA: TGCAGCGTTGAAGATCTGGGGCGGGGGGCTACAGATACG.

The DNA read from the CDR3 is TGCAGCGGCCGGGACTACACAGATACG. This translates into CSGRDYTDT. In full, the CDR3 reads CSGRDYTDTQYF. The V call is TRBV29-1, the J call TRBJ2-3, with TRBD2 matching 7 bases. From the germline J gene comes the end of the CDR3, since the read stops 3 residues before it. The V segment lost 7 bases and the J segment 2 bases; nucleotides outside the gene matches: 3. This CDR3 spans 12 amino acids. Germline CDR1 and CDR2: SQVTM and ANQGSEA.

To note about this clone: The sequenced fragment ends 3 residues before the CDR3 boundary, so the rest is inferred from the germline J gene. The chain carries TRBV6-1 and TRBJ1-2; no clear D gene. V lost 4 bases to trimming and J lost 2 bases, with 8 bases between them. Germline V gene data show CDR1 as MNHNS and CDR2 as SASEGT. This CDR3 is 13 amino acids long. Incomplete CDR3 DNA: TGTGCCAGCAGTGGGTCGGTCAACTATGGC. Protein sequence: CASSGSVNYG. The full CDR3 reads CASSGSVNYGYTF.

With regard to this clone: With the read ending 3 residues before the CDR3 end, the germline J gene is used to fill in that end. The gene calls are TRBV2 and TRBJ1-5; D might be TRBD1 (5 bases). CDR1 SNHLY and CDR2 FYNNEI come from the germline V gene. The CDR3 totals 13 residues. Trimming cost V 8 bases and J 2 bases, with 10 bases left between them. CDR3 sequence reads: CASGGEGNQPQHF. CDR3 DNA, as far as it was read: TGTGCCAGCGGGGGGGAGGGCAATCAGCCC. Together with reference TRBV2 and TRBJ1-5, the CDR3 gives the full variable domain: EPEVTQTPSHQVTQMGQEVILRCVPISNHLYFYWYRQILGQKVEFLVSFYNNEISEKSEIFDDQFSVERPDGSNFTLKIRSTKLEDSAMYFCASGGEGNQPQHFGDGTRLSIL.

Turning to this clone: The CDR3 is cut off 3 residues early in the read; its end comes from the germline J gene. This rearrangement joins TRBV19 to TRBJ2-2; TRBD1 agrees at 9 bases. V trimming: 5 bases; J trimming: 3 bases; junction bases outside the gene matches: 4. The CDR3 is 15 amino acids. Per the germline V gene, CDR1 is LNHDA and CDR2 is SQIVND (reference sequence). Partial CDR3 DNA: TGTGCCAGTAGTTACAGGGGGCACGACACCGGGGAG. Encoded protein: CASSYRGHDTGE. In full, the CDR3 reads CASSYRGHDTGELFF.

The chain's CDR3 is CASSPSGGAADTQYF. The covered CDR3 bases are TGTGCCAGCAGCCCTAGCGGGGGGGCCGCAGATACG. The genes are TRBV5-4 and TRBJ2-3; 12 bases line up with TRBD2. Sequencing ends 3 residues short of the CDR3 end; the germline J gene provides the rest. Germline-derived CDR1 and CDR2 are SGHNT and YYREEE (reference sequence). There are 15 residues in the CDR3. Trimming took 4 bases from V and 4 from J; bases not matched to a gene: 4.

CDR3 protein: CASSLRSGTGGAEAFF. CDR3 DNA, as far as it was read: TGCGCCAGCAGCTTACGCTCCGGGACAGGGGGCGCTGAA. The gene calls are TRBV5-1 and TRBJ1-1; 12 bases align to TRBD1. The read stops 3 residues short of the end of the CDR3; the missing end is completed from the germline J gene. The CDR3 extends over 16 amino acids. Germline assignment: CDR1 SGHRS and CDR2 YFSETQ. The V segment lost 2 bases and the J segment 6 bases; nucleotides outside the gene matches: 8.

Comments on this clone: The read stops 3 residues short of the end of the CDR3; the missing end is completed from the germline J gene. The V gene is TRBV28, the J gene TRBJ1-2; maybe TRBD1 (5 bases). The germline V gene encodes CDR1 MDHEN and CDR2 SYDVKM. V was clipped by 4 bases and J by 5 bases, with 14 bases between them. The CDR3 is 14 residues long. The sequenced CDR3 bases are TGTGCCAGCAGTTCCCCGACAGAAATGTATGGC. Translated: CASSSPTEMYG. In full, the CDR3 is CASSSPTEMYGYTF.

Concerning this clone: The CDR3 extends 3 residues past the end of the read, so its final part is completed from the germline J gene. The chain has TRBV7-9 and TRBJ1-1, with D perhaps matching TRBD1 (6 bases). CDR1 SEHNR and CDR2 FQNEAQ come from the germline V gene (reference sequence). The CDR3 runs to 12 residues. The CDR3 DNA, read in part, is TGTGCCAGCAGCTTGGGGAGGGGGGAA. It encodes CASSLGRGE. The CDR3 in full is CASSLGRGEAFF.

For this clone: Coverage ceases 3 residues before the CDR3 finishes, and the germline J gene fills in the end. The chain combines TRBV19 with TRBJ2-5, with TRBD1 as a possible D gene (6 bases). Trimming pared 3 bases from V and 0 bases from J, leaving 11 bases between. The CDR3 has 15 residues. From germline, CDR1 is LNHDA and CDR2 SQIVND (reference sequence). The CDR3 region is CASSMGQGYQETQYF. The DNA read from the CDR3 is TGTGCCAGTAGTATGGGGCAGGGGTACCAAGAGACC.

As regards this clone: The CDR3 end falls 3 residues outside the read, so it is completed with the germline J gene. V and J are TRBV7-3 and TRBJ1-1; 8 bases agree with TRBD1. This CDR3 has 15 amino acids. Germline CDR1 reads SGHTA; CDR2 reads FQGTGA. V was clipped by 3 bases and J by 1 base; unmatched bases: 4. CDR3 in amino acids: CASSLTGAENTEAFF. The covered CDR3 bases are TGTGCCAGCAGCTTGACAGGGGCGGAGAACACTGAA.

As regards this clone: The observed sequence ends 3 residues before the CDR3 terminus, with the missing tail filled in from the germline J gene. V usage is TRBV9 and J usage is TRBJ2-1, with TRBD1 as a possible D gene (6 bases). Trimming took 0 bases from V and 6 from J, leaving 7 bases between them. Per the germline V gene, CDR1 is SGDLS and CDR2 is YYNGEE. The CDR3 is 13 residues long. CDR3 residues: CASSVEQGNEQFF. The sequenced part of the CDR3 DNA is TGTGCCAGCAGCGTAGAACAGGGCAATGAG.

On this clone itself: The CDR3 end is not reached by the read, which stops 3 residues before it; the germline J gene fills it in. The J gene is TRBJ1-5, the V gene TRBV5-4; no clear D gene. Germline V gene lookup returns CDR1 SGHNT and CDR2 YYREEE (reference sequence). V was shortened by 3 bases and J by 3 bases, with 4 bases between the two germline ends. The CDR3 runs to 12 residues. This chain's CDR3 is CASSYNNQPQHF. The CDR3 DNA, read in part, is TGTGCCAGCAGCTACAACAATCAGCCC.

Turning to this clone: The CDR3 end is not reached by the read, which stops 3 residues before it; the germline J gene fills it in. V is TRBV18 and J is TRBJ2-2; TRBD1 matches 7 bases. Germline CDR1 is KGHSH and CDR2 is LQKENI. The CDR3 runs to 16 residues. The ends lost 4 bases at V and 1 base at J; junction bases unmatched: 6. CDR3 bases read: TGTGCCAGCTCACGCAGACAGGGATTGAACACCGGGGAG. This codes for CASSRRQGLNTGE. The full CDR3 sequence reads CASSRRQGLNTGELFF.

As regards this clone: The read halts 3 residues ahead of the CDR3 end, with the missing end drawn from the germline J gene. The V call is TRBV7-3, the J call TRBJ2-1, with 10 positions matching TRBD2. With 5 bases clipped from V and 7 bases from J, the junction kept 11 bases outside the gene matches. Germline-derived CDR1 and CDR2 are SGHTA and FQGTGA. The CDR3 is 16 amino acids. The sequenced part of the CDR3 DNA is TGTGCCAGCAGCCTACATTCTAGCGGGAGCACGAATGAG. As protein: CASSLHSSGSTNE. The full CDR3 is CASSLHSSGSTNEQFF.

CDR3 residues: CASSEAGQGFYGYTF. The CDR3 bases that were read are TGTGCCAGCAGTGAAGCCGGACAGGGTTTCTATGGC. J is TRBJ1-2 and V is TRBV6-1; 8 nucleotides align to TRBD1. Read data end 3 residues before the CDR3 end; the end is taken from the germline J gene. Germline lookup yields CDR1 MNHNS and CDR2 SASEGT. The V segment lost 0 bases and the J segment 4 bases; nucleotides outside the gene matches: 4. CDR3 length: 15 amino acids.

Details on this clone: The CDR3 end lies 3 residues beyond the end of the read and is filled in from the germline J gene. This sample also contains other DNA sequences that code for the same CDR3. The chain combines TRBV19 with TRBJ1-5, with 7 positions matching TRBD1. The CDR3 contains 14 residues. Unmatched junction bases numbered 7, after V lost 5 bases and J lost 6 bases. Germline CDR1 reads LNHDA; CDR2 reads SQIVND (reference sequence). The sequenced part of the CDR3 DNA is TGTGCCAGTAGTCCCAGACAGGGAATTCAGCCC. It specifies CASSPRQGIQP. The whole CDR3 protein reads CASSPRQGIQPQHF. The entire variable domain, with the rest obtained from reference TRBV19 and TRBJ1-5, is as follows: DGGITQSPKYLFRKEGQNVTLSCEQNLNHDAMYWYRQDPGQGLRLIYYSQIVNDFQKGDIAEGYSVSREKKESFPLTVTSAQKNPTAFYLCASSPRQGIQPQHFGDGTRLSIL.

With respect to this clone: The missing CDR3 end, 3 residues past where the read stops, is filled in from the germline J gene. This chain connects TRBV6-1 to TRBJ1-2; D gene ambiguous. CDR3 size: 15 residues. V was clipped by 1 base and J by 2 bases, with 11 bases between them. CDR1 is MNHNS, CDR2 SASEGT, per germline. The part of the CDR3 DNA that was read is TGTGCCAGCAGTGAAGTTTTGGGCGAGAACTATGGC. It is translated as CASSEVLGENYG. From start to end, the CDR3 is CASSEVLGENYGYTF.

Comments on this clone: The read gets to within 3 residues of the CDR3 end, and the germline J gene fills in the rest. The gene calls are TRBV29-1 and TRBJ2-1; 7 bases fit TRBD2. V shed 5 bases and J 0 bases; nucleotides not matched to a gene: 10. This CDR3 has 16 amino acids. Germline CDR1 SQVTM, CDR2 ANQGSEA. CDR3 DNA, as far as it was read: TGCAGCGTTCCAACGCTAGCGGTCCGCTCCTACAATGAG. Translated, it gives CSVPTLAVRSYNE. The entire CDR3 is CSVPTLAVRSYNEQFF.

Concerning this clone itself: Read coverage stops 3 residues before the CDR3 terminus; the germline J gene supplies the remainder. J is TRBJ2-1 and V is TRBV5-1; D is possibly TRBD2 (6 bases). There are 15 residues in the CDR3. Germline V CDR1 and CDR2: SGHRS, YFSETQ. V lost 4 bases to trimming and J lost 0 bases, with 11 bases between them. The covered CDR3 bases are TGCGCCAGCAGCCCGGGACTGAGCTCCTACAATGAG. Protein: CASSPGLSSYNE. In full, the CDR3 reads CASSPGLSSYNEQFF.

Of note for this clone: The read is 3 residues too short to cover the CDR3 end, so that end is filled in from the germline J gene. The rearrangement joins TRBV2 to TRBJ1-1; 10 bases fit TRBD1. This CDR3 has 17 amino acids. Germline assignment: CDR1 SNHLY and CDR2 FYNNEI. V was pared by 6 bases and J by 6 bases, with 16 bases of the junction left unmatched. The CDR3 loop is CASRNLIGGQGRAEAFF. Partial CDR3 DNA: TGTGCCAGCAGGAACCTAATTGGGGGACAGGGGAGGGCTGAA.

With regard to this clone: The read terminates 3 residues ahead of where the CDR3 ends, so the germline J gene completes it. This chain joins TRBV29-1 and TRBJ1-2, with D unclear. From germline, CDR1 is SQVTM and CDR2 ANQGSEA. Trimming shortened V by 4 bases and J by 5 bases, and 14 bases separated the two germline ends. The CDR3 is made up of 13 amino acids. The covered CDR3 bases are TGCAGCGTTGCAGTAGGGCCTTTATATGGC. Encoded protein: CSVAVGPLYG. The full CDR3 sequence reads CSVAVGPLYGYTF.